A single sample gave rise to the 21 T cell receptor beta chains below, sequenced in a study of CD8 T cells in ankylosing spondylitis. The study's findings and limits: Within ankylosing spondylitis blood, a TCR beta motif made up of eight or nine highly homologous variants appeared to be characteristic.

TCRdb redid the calling of the 5' RACE reads with MiXCR, one entry per CDR3 protein. The table has around 770,000 distinct CDR3 sequences, around 17% seen once. No antigens are known for them. Sequencing used blood, either unsorted or a sorted T cell fraction (not recorded which). The receptor source for this set is a male donor with ankylosing spondylitis.

In its sample, this clonotype was seen a few times. The chain uses TRBV5-1 and TRBJ2-7, with D perhaps matching TRBD2 (6 bases). The CDR3 is made up of 16 amino acids. V lost 4 bases to trimming and J lost 2 bases, with 19 bases between them. From germline, CDR1 is SGHRS and CDR2 YFSETQ. The CDR3 DNA follows: TGCGCCAGCAGCCCAGAAGCCGGGGGTCTAACCTACGAGCAGTACTTC. Protein: CASSPEAGGLTYEQYF.

The rearrangement joins TRBV27 to TRBJ2-7, with TRBD1 identical over 9 bases. V was clipped by 4 bases and J by 4 bases; unmatched bases: 5. The CDR3 is 14 amino acids. Germline V gives CDR1 MNHEY, CDR2 SMNVEV (reference sequence). The CDR3: CASSWTGARYEQYF. DNA for the CDR3: TGTGCCAGCAGTTGGACAGGGGCTAGGTACGAGCAGTACTTC.

A few counts support this clonotype. The chain carries TRBV5-1 and TRBJ2-5; D gene unclear. Germline V CDR1 and CDR2: SGHRS, YFSETQ. This CDR3 is built from 14 residues. The V end was cut by 1 base, the J end by 1 base, with 8 bases between. The chain's CDR3 is CASSLYNPQETQYF. DNA of the CDR3: TGCGCCAGCAGCTTGTACAACCCCCAAGAGACCCAGTACTTC.

The genes are TRBV20-1 and TRBJ2-1, with D perhaps TRBD1 (6 bases). The CDR3 is 14 amino acids. Germline values: CDR1 DFQATT, CDR2 SNEGSKA (reference sequence). V dropped 0 bases and J dropped 5 bases, with 11 bases sitting between them. CDR3 protein: CSARDRTGNNEQFF. In DNA form, the CDR3 reads TGCAGTGCTAGAGATCGCACAGGGAACAATGAGCAGTTCTTC.

This clonotype was counted between two and nine times. The rearrangement uses TRBV10-3 and TRBJ1-2; D remains unclear. CDR1 and CDR2 (germline): ENHRY, SYGVKD. Trimming removed 0 bases from V and 8 bases from J, with 10 bases in between. CDR3 size: 13 residues. The CDR3 coding sequence is TGTGCCATCAGTGAGTCTTTACTGTCGGGCTACACCTTC. The encoded protein is CAISESLLSGYTF.

The CDR3: CASRNRDRTEAFF. DNA of the CDR3: TGTGCCAGCAGAAACCGCGACCGCACTGAAGCTTTCTTT. The rearrangement links TRBV28 to TRBJ1-1; D call uncertain. Germline values: CDR1 MDHEN, CDR2 SYDVKM. The CDR3 consists of 13 residues. With 6 bases removed from V and 4 bases from J, the gap between germline ends came to 12 bases. Variable domain in full (rest from reference TRBV28 and TRBJ1-1): DVKVTQSSRYLVKRTGEKVFLECVQDMDHENMFWYRQDPGLGLRLIYFSYDVKMKEKGDIPEGYSVSREKKERFSLILESASTNQTSMYLCASRNRDRTEAFFGQGTRLTVV.

The genes are TRBV4-2 and TRBJ1-2, with 7 bases aligning to TRBD1. The V gene end was trimmed by 2 bases and the J gene end by 6 bases; junction bases not matched to a gene: 9. In germline, CDR1 is LGHNA, CDR2 YNFKEQ. The CDR3 runs to 15 residues. CDR3 in DNA: TGTGCCAGCAGCCAACCAAAGACAGGGCGGGATGGCTACACCTTC. Translating it yields CASSQPKTGRDGYTF.

This rearrangement joins TRBV7-9 to TRBJ2-3, with D uncertain. CDR1 is SEHNR, CDR2 FQNEAQ, per germline (reference sequence). This CDR3 spans 17 amino acids. The ends were cut back, 4 bases at V and 4 bases at J, with 21 bases in the middle. The CDR3 DNA reads as TGTGCCAGCAGCTCTACATTAGCCGAGTGGTTCGCAGATACGCAGTATTTT. This sequence encodes CASSSTLAEWFADTQYF.

The chain has TRBV12-3 or TRBV12-4 and TRBJ1-2, with 8 bases fitting TRBD1. The CDR3 length is 14 residues. V shed 2 bases and J 9 bases; nucleotides not matched to a gene: 8. The CDR3 DNA follows: TGTGCCAGCAGTTTAAGAGGGACAGGCGGCAGCTACACCTTC. Its protein is CASSLRGTGGSYTF.

The chain links TRBV5-6 to TRBJ2-3; D is uncertain. The V end lost 4 bases, the J end lost 6 bases, and 15 bases lay between the germline ends. The CDR3 consists of 14 residues. Germline V gives CDR1 SGHDT, CDR2 YYEEEE. The CDR3 region has the DNA TGTGCCAGCAGCACGTTGGGCCCCGCGGATACGCAGTATTTT. Translated, it gives CASSTLGPADTQYF.

The chain is built from TRBV18 and TRBJ2-6, with D unresolved. The V and J ends lost 3 bases and 4 bases respectively, with 22 bases between them. CDR1 and CDR2 (germline): KGHSH, LQKENI. This CDR3 region has 19 residues. Here the CDR3 reads CASSPISRRNTLGANVLTF. Written as DNA, the CDR3 is TGTGCCAGCTCACCTATTTCTCGACGCAACACTCTGGGGGCCAACGTCCTGACTTTC.

The chain is built from TRBV6-1 and TRBJ1-1; D is ambiguous. V lost 10 bases to trimming and J lost 1 base, with 16 bases between them. There are 14 residues in the CDR3. From germline, CDR1 is MNHNS and CDR2 SASEGT. The CDR3 DNA reads as TGTGCCACCGATGGGTCTCAAGAGAACACTGAAGCTTTCTTT. This codes for CATDGSQENTEAFF.

This sequence joins TRBV15 and TRBJ2-5; TRBD1 or TRBD2 may be the D gene (5 bases each). Germline V lookup: CDR1 LNHNV, CDR2 YYDKDF (reference sequence). Trimming stripped 0 bases from V and 5 bases from J, with 16 bases between. CDR3 length equals 16 residues. The DNA for the CDR3 is TGTGCCACCAGCAGAGAAGGGACCAGTCTACGGGAGACCCAGTACTTC. Translated: CATSREGTSLRETQYF.

Ten or more counts support this clonotype. V usage is TRBV5-1 and J usage is TRBJ2-1; D ambiguous. CDR3 length: 14 residues. Germline V CDR1 and CDR2: SGHRS, YFSETQ. V was shortened by 0 bases and J by 9 bases, with 13 bases between the two germline ends. The DNA of the CDR3 is TGCGCCAGCAGCTTGGAAACAGCTTCGAGTGAGCAGTTCTTC. It translates to CASSLETASSEQFF.

This clonotype appeared a few times. V gene TRBV7-2 combines with J gene TRBJ1-6; 10 positions match TRBD1. Germline assignment: CDR1 SGHTA and CDR2 FQGNSA. The CDR3 is made up of 16 amino acids. J was trimmed by 7 bases and V by 6 bases; bases with no gene match: 9. The CDR3 region has the DNA TGTGCCAGCAGAAGGGACAGGGGCGATGGGAATTCACCCCTCCACTTT. Protein: CASRRDRGDGNSPLHF.

This clonotype turned up a few times. The chain joins TRBV6-5 to TRBJ2-7; either TRBD1 or TRBD2 may fit D (6 bases each). V lost 8 bases and J 5 bases, leaving 19 bases between the germline ends. CDR3 length: 14 amino acids. Per the germline V gene, CDR1 is MNHEY and CDR2 is SVGAGI. The DNA for the CDR3 is TGTGCCAGCGTTTCGAAACAGGGAGGAAACGAGCAGTACTTC. This encodes CASVSKQGGNEQYF.

The chain has TRBV5-1 and TRBJ2-3; D is unclear. Deletions cut 3 bases from V and 1 base from J, with 9 bases between. Germline V gene data show CDR1 as SGHRS and CDR2 as YFSETQ. The length of the CDR3 is 14 residues. CDR3 sequence reads: CASSSSMGTDTQYF. In DNA form, the CDR3 reads TGCGCCAGCAGCTCGTCGATGGGCACAGATACGCAGTATTTT.

This chain uses TRBV7-9 with TRBJ2-7; D might be TRBD1 or TRBD2, each matching 6 bases. Trimming took off 0 bases at V and 3 bases at J, with 12 bases between the two ends. Germline CDR1 SEHNR, CDR2 FQNEAQ (reference sequence). This CDR3 spans 15 amino acids. The CDR3 bases are TGTGCCAGCAGCTTAGCGATGGGGGGCCTCTACGAGCAGTACTTC. Amino acid sequence: CASSLAMGGLYEQYF.

This clonotype was detected only a few times. The V and J genes are TRBV2 and TRBJ1-1; weak D call: TRBD1 (5 bases). Germline lookup yields CDR1 SNHLY and CDR2 FYNNEI. Between the trimmed V and J ends, which lost 7 bases and 1 base, there was a span of 13 bases. This CDR3 spans 14 amino acids. CDR3 sequence (DNA): TGTGCCAGCAAAGCCTACACAGGGAACACTGAAGCTTTCTTT. Translation: CASKAYTGNTEAFF.

V usage is TRBV30 and J usage is TRBJ2-5; 10 bases line up with TRBD1. CDR1 GTSNPN and CDR2 SVGIG come from the germline V gene (reference sequence). The J segment lost 5 bases and the V segment lost 4 bases, leaving 7 bases of the junction unmatched. The CDR3 consists of 14 residues. This chain's CDR3 is CAWTRGQGLETQYF. DNA of the CDR3: TGTGCCTGGACCCGGGGACAGGGGTTGGAGACCCAGTACTTC.

This chain joins TRBV6-1 and TRBJ2-1; 11 positions agree with TRBD2. The germline V gene has CDR1 MNHNS and CDR2 SASEGT. The CDR3 runs to 15 residues. Trimming at V came to 4 bases and at J to 7 bases, leaving 6 bases not matched to a gene. The CDR3 DNA follows: TGTGCCAGCAGTGTCGTAGCGGGGGGGCAAAATGAGCAGTTCTTC. Protein sequence: CASSVVAGGQNEQFF.